A selection of T cell receptor beta chains follows, all from one sample in a study of CD8+CD57+ T cells in acquired aplastic anemia. Via MiXCR, TCRdb re-called the reads, giving one row per CDR3 protein. This repertoire shows some 200,000 distinct CDR3 sequences, 48% found once; its top ten account for over 7.5%. The specimen was sorted CD4+, CD8+, or CD8+CD57+ T cells (not recorded which) from PBMCs. All receptors come from a human donor with aplastic anemia. The CDR3 runs from the conserved cysteine through the conserved F or W. Each record gives: D gene, CDR3 length, J gene, V gene, clone size, CDR3 DNA, CDR3 protein. The D gene is left open where the match is weak. Some rows have no size entry. The others give once, few or many, or a class for an expanded clone.

d_call: TRBD2
cdr3_length: 14
j_call: TRBJ2-3
v_call: TRBV20-1
clone_size: many
cdr3_nt: TGCAGTGCTATTTTAGCGGGATCGCTAGATACGCAGTATTTT
cdr3_aa: CSAILAGSLDTQYF

d_call: TRBD1
cdr3_length: 13
j_call: TRBJ2-2
v_call: TRBV10-3
clone_size: NA
cdr3_nt: TGTGCCATCAGAGAGGGGGCGGGCGGGGAGCTGTTTTTT
cdr3_aa: CAIREGAGGELFF

d_call: NA
cdr3_length: 13
j_call: TRBJ1-5
v_call: TRBV9
clone_size: many
cdr3_nt: TGTGCCAGCAGCGTCGTCCTCAATCAGCCCCAGCATTTT
cdr3_aa: CASSVVLNQPQHF

d_call: TRBD1
cdr3_length: 16
j_call: TRBJ1-2
v_call: TRBV4-2
clone_size: NA
cdr3_nt: TGTGCCAGCAGCCAAGATATACAGGGGGCTAGCTATGGCTACACCTTC
cdr3_aa: CASSQDIQGASYGYTF

d_call: NA
cdr3_length: 14
j_call: TRBJ1-1
v_call: TRBV15
clone_size: NA
cdr3_nt: TGTGCCACGGCGAGGGGAGCCTTGAACACTGAAGCTTTCTTT
cdr3_aa: CATARGALNTEAFF

d_call: NA
cdr3_length: 13
j_call: TRBJ2-7
v_call: TRBV20-1
clone_size: many
cdr3_nt: TGCAGTGCCTCCGAGACTGCGGCTGGAGGGCAGTACTTC
cdr3_aa: CSASETAAGGQYF

d_call: NA
cdr3_length: 14
j_call: TRBJ2-1
v_call: TRBV29-1
clone_size: NA
cdr3_nt: TGCAGCGCCGGAGTTGGGAGCTCCTACAATGAGCAGTTCTTC
cdr3_aa: CSAGVGSSYNEQFF

d_call: NA
cdr3_length: 13
j_call: TRBJ1-2
v_call: TRBV10-3
clone_size: NA
cdr3_nt: TGTGCCATCAGTGCGGGGGCAGTAAGTGGCTACACCTTC
cdr3_aa: CAISAGAVSGYTF

d_call: TRBD2
cdr3_length: 14
j_call: TRBJ2-1
v_call: TRBV19
clone_size: many
cdr3_nt: TGTGCCAGCGGGGGACTAGCGGAAGACAATGAGCAGTTCTTC
cdr3_aa: CASGGLAEDNEQFF

d_call: NA
cdr3_length: 17
j_call: TRBJ2-3
v_call: TRBV7-3
clone_size: NA
cdr3_nt: TGTGCCAGCAGCTTAAGGTTGGCGGGGACCTACACAGATACGCAGTATTTT
cdr3_aa: CASSLRLAGTYTDTQYF

d_call: NA
cdr3_length: 15
j_call: TRBJ2-5
v_call: TRBV25-1
clone_size: NA
cdr3_nt: TGTGCCAGCAGTGAATTTAGGGCTAGCAAAGGGACCCCGTACTTC
cdr3_aa: CASSEFRASKGTPYF

d_call: TRBD2
cdr3_length: 16
j_call: TRBJ2-1
v_call: TRBV3-1
clone_size: NA
cdr3_nt: TGTGCCAGCAGCCGTCGGACTAGCGGGAGGGCGGGGGAGCAGTTCTTC
cdr3_aa: CASSRRTSGRAGEQFF

d_call: NA
cdr3_length: 10
j_call: TRBJ2-7
v_call: TRBV11-2
clone_size: NA
cdr3_nt: TGTGCCAGCAGCTTCCACGAGCAGTACTTC
cdr3_aa: CASSFHEQYF

d_call: NA
cdr3_length: 11
j_call: TRBJ1-2
v_call: TRBV29-1
clone_size: NA
cdr3_nt: TGCAGCGTTGAGAGGTCGGGACACAGTGCCTTC
cdr3_aa: CSVERSGHSAF

d_call: TRBD2
cdr3_length: 15
j_call: TRBJ2-5
v_call: TRBV4-1
clone_size: many
cdr3_nt: TGCGCCAGCAGCCAACTAGCGGGAGTGGGAGAGACCCAGTACTTC
cdr3_aa: CASSQLAGVGETQYF

d_call: NA
cdr3_length: 14
j_call: TRBJ1-5
v_call: TRBV2
clone_size: NA
cdr3_nt: TGTGCCAGCAAGCGGGACGGCAGCAATCAGCCCCAGCATTTT
cdr3_aa: CASKRDGSNQPQHF

d_call: NA
cdr3_length: 15
j_call: TRBJ1-6
v_call: TRBV7-9
clone_size: NA
cdr3_nt: TGTGCCAGCAGCCAAGTGGGGACGGTGCGTTCACCCCTCCACTTT
cdr3_aa: CASSQVGTVRSPLHF

d_call: TRBD1
cdr3_length: 14
j_call: TRBJ2-7
v_call: TRBV19
clone_size: NA
cdr3_nt: TGTGCCAGTAGTATAGGACAGGGGGCCTACGAGCAGTACTTC
cdr3_aa: CASSIGQGAYEQYF

d_call: TRBD1
cdr3_length: 15
j_call: TRBJ1-6
v_call: TRBV7-2
clone_size: NA
cdr3_nt: TGTGCCAGCAGCTTCCAGGGGGCGCTGGGTTCACCCCTCCACTTT
cdr3_aa: CASSFQGALGSPLHF

d_call: TRBD1
cdr3_length: 13
j_call: TRBJ1-1
v_call: TRBV10-3
clone_size: NA
cdr3_nt: TGTGCCATCCTTCGACAGGGCAACACTGAAGCTTTCTTT
cdr3_aa: CAILRQGNTEAFF

d_call: NA
cdr3_length: 17
j_call: TRBJ2-6
v_call: TRBV4-1
clone_size: NA
cdr3_nt: TGCGCCAGCAGCCATATCGGACGGGAGTCTGGGGCCAACGTCCTGACTTTC
cdr3_aa: CASSHIGRESGANVLTF